This T cell receptor (beta chain) derives from a study of spatial heterogeneity in lung cancer. General study findings and limits: Intratumoral expanded alpha and beta TCR counts were found to track tumor mutation counts.

This clonotype has a count of ten or more. Its antigen is not known. This beta chain slipped into a library made for alpha chains as a stray read, so its size is not meaningful. From the 5' RACE reads, TCRdb called clonotypes with MiXCR, one entry per CDR3 protein. The table has 8,300 or so distinct CDR3 sequences, about 8% seen once. Trimming removed 3 bases from V and 5 bases from J, with 14 bases in between. This CDR3 contains 14 residues. Germline-derived CDR1 and CDR2 are SGHRS and YFSETQ. The time point: sample taken at primary tumor resection. This material consisted of lung tumor tissue, taken at surgery. The chain joins TRBV5-1 to TRBJ2-5; a possible D gene is TRBD1 (6 bases). This receptor was obtained from a male donor with early-stage non-small cell lung cancer. CDR3 protein: CASSSLGRGETQYF. In DNA, the CDR3 is TGCGCCAGCAGCTCGTTGGGAAGGGGGGAGACCCAGTACTTC.